This T cell receptor (beta chain) is from a study of vaccination effects on CD4 cells after COVID-19. Before any sequencing was done, the ViraFEST assay used viral peptide pools to expand antigen-specific CD4+ T cells. Isolation of CD4+ T cells took place after ten to eleven days of culture. Among the vaccine recipients, none had a prior SARS-CoV-2 infection, and nucleocapsid antibodies were negative. On this clone itself: Its antigen is unknown.

Data came from immunoSEQ multiplex PCR; TCRdb stores just in-frame clones and leaves some out. The sample includes more than 20,000 clones, about 65% of them seen just once. Per germline, CDR1 SNHLY and CDR2 FYNNEI. V shed 5 bases, J shed 7 bases, and the junction held 17 bases outside the gene matches. The CDR3 is 18 residues long. J is TRBJ2-3 and V is TRBV2; TRBD2 matches at 11 bases. The sequencing here drew on CD4+ T cells from PBMCs cultured with HCoV-NL63 spike peptides, taken before COVID-19 vaccination. This TCR derives from a human donor who received a COVID-19 vaccine. The CDR3 is CASSTSGGANNRPNTQYF. Written as DNA, the CDR3 is TGTGCCAGCAGTACTAGCGGGGGTGCAAATAATAGACCTAATACGCAGTATTTT.